The 27 T cell receptor beta chains presented below share a single source sample, sequenced in a study of shared clonotypes between healthy human individuals. Assay used: immunoSEQ multiplex PCR; TCRdb lists only in-frame clones, some missing. The repertoire includes around 2,000,000 clones, 90% to 95% of them detected once, and 0.13% sits in the top ten. Sequencing used naive CD4+ T cells sorted from blood. Subset specified: CD45RA+ positively selected. The source is a man between 18 and 35 years old in good health.

In the case of this clone: This same CDR3 is encoded by further DNA sequences in the sample. The genes are TRBV2 and TRBJ1-5, with 10 bases that match TRBD1. Losses at the gene ends were 5 bases for V and 1 base for J; bases not matched to a gene: 2. Germline V gene sequence: CDR1 SNHLY, CDR2 FYNNEI. The CDR3 has 15 amino acids. In DNA, the CDR3 is TGTGCCAGCAGTCCGGGACAGGGGAGCAATCAGCCCCAGCATTTT. It specifies CASSPGQGSNQPQHF.

This rearrangement joins TRBV5-4 to TRBJ2-7; D might be TRBD2 (5 bases). Between the trimmed V and J ends, which lost 4 bases and 0 bases, there was a span of 11 bases. Germline assignment: CDR1 SGHNT and CDR2 YYREEE (reference sequence). The CDR3 runs to 14 residues. The CDR3 DNA follows: TGTGCCAGCAGCACCGCGGGCCCCTCCTACGAGCAGTACTTC. Translation: CASSTAGPSYEQYF.

The chain is built from TRBV25-1 and TRBJ2-5; tentative D call: TRBD1 (7 bases). Germline loops: CDR1 MGHDK, CDR2 SYGVNS. The V end was cut by 1 base, the J end by 0 bases, with 15 bases between. There are 17 residues in the CDR3. CDR3 in DNA: TGTGCCAGCAGTGAATCGGGGGCAGGGGGGTACCAAGAGACCCAGTACTTC. Its translation is CASSESGAGGYQETQYF.

This clone was counted a single time. The gene calls are TRBV25-1 and TRBJ2-3; no clear D. Germline lookup yields CDR1 MGHDK and CDR2 SYGVNS. V was pared by 0 bases and J by 3 bases, with 10 bases between. The CDR3 has 15 amino acids. The DNA for the CDR3 is TGTGCCAGCAGTGAATACCCGAGCACGACAGATACGCAGTATTTT. This sequence encodes CASSEYPSTTDTQYF.

V usage is TRBV2 and J usage is TRBJ2-7, with TRBD2 identical over 7 bases. With V trimmed by 6 bases and J by 1 base, 12 bases remained unmatched. CDR3 size: 16 residues. The germline V gene encodes CDR1 SNHLY and CDR2 FYNNEI. CDR3 protein: CASSPRLAQRSYEQYF. CDR3 bases: TGTGCCAGCAGCCCAAGACTAGCACAAAGATCCTACGAGCAGTACTTC.

This chain joins TRBV10-1 and TRBJ1-1, with 10 bases fitting TRBD1. Looked up from germline, CDR1 is WNHNN and CDR2 is SYGVQD (reference sequence). This CDR3 contains 14 residues. J was trimmed by 4 bases and V by 5 bases; bases with no gene match: 4. CDR3 DNA: TGCGCCAGCAGTTCTAGACAGGGGGCCACTGAAGCTTTCTTT. Its translation is CASSSRQGATEAFF.

The chain employs TRBV28 and TRBJ1-2, with D perhaps matching TRBD1 (5 bases). CDR3 size: 13 residues. CDR1 is MDHEN and CDR2 is SYDVKM in the germline V gene. Trimming shortened V by 5 bases and J by 4 bases, and 11 bases separated the two germline ends. The CDR3 DNA reads as TGTGCCAGCAGTCAGGACACAGCCTATGGCTACACCTTC. This translates into CASSQDTAYGYTF.

The rearrangement joins TRBV7-9 to TRBJ1-2, with 7 nucleotides matching TRBD1. V shed 3 bases, J shed 8 bases, and the junction held 6 bases outside the gene matches. CDR1 and CDR2 (germline): SEHNR, FQNEAQ (reference sequence). This CDR3 is 13 amino acids long. This CDR3 reads CASSFDRDGGYTF. The DNA for the CDR3 is TGTGCCAGCAGCTTCGACAGGGATGGGGGCTACACCTTC.

The chain combines TRBV28 with TRBJ1-5; tentatively, D is TRBD1 (6 bases). Germline CDR1 is MDHEN and CDR2 is SYDVKM. The CDR3 extends over 12 amino acids. The CDR3, as DNA: TGTGCAGTTCGGGGACACAATCAGCCCCAGCATTTT. It is translated as CAVRGHNQPQHF.

The chain employs TRBV10-3 and TRBJ2-7; possible D gene TRBD2, 6 bases. V lost 3 bases and J 5 bases, leaving 20 bases between the germline ends. The germline V gene has CDR1 ENHRY and CDR2 SYGVKD. The CDR3 covers 16 residues. CDR3 nucleotides: TGTGCCATCAGTGACGATTTCGGGACTTCGCTCAACGAGCAGTACTTC. The encoded protein is CAISDDFGTSLNEQYF.

The chain is built from TRBV21-1 and TRBJ2-4; the table's D call TRBD2 went unverified against the DNA. TRBV21-1 is reported as a pseudogene. The CDR3 spans 16 residues. The CDR3 region is CASLGFGLIAKNIQYF. CDR3 bases: TGTGCCAGCTTGGGATTCGGACTAATAGCCAAAAACATTCAGTACTTC.

The chain has TRBV30 and TRBJ1-1; the match to TRBD1 covers 7 bases. This CDR3 has 12 amino acids. J lost 10 bases, V lost 2 bases, and 7 bases had no gene match. Germline values: CDR1 GTSNPN, CDR2 SVGIG (reference sequence). CDR3 DNA sequence: TGTGCCTGGAGTCATGGGACAGATCTAGCTTTCTTT. Translation gives CAWSHGTDLAFF.

The chain couples TRBV2 to TRBJ1-5; D not resolved. CDR3 length equals 13 residues. In germline, CDR1 is SNHLY, CDR2 FYNNEI. V gave up 8 bases and J gave up 7 bases, with 15 bases separating them. The CDR3 DNA reads as TGTGCCAGCGGTACGTTGGGGTCGCAGCCCCAGCATTTT. Protein sequence: CASGTLGSQPQHF.

The rearrangement uses TRBV5-4 and TRBJ1-2; 9 bases line up with TRBD1. Trimming took 4 bases from V and 7 from J; bases not matched to a gene: 2. Germline CDR1 reads SGHNT; CDR2 reads YYREEE (reference sequence). The CDR3 is 12 amino acids. In nucleotides, the CDR3 is TGTGCCAGCAGCCCGGACAGGGGTGGCTACACCTTC. It yields the protein CASSPDRGGYTF. Using reference TRBV5-4 and TRBJ1-2 for the parts outside the CDR3, the full variable domain is ETGVTQSPTHLIKTRGQQVTLRCSSQSGHNTVSWYQQALGQGPQFIFQYYREEENGRGNFPPRFSGLQFPNYSSELNVNALELDDSALYLCASSPDRGGYTFGSGTRLTVV.

The chain employs TRBV6-6 and TRBJ1-4; the D gene is possibly TRBD1 (6 bases). CDR3 length: 13 residues. V shed 0 bases and J shed 10 bases, with 9 bases lying between them. Germline V gene data show CDR1 as MNHNY and CDR2 as SVGAGI (reference sequence). In DNA form, the CDR3 reads TGTGCCAGCAGTTACTCACAGGGAGGAAAACTGTTTTTT. Translation gives CASSYSQGGKLFF.

The chain couples TRBV21-1 to TRBJ1-1; the listed D gene, TRBD1, was not tested against the DNA. TRBV21-1 is flagged as a pseudogene. CDR3 size: 14 residues. CDR3 amino acids: CASSIRQFNTEAFF. CDR3 coding DNA: TGTGCCAGCAGCATTAGACAGTTTAACACTGAAGCTTTCTTT.

The chain joins TRBV25-1 to TRBJ2-6, with no clear D. The CDR3 contains 18 residues. The germline V gene has CDR1 MGHDK and CDR2 SYGVNS. V was trimmed by 4 bases and J by 0 bases, leaving 16 bases between them. The CDR3 coding sequence is TGTGCCAGCAGTGGGGGATGGGGTCGAGACTCTGGGGCCAACGTCCTGACTTTC. The encoded protein is CASSGGWGRDSGANVLTF.

This chain links TRBV5-1 with TRBJ2-7; 10 nucleotides agree with TRBD1. The V gene end was trimmed by 4 bases and the J gene end by 2 bases; junction bases not matched to a gene: 6. Germline V gene data show CDR1 as SGHRS and CDR2 as YFSETQ. This CDR3 region has 15 residues. Here the CDR3 reads CASSPDRGTTYEQYF. The CDR3 bases are TGCGCCAGCAGCCCGGACAGGGGGACTACCTACGAGCAGTACTTC. Filled out from reference TRBV5-1 and TRBJ2-7, the complete variable domain reads KAGVTQTPRYLIKTRGQQVTLSCSPISGHRSVSWYQQTPGQGLQFLFEYFSETQRNKGNFPGRFSGRQFSNSRSEMNVSTLELGDSALYLCASSPDRGTTYEQYFGPGTRLTVT.

This chain links TRBV29-1 with TRBJ2-3, with D possibly matching TRBD1 (6 bases). The CDR3 has 14 residues. The germline V gene encodes CDR1 SQVTM and CDR2 ANQGSEA. Trimming left V 6 bases short and J 2 bases short, with 15 bases between. The CDR3 DNA sequence: TGCAGCGTCCCTGGGGGCGGTTACACAGATACGCAGTATTTT. Its translation: CSVPGGGYTDTQYF.

The J gene is TRBJ1-6, the V gene TRBV10-2; TRBD1 aligns across 7 bases. The CDR3 totals 15 residues. The V gene's germline CDR1 is WSHSY and CDR2 SAAADI. Trimming cost V 6 bases and J 4 bases; bases outside gene matches: 6. The CDR3 coding sequence is TGCGCCAGCAGCCCTGGGGACAGTTATAATTCACCCCTCCACTTT. It codes for CASSPGDSYNSPLHF.

The chain uses TRBV9 and TRBJ2-3, with TRBD1 identical over 7 bases. The CDR3 extends over 16 amino acids. Germline values: CDR1 SGDLS, CDR2 YYNGEE. V shed 1 base, J shed 0 bases, and the junction held 5 bases outside the gene matches. As DNA, the CDR3 is TGTGCCAGCAGCGTAAAGGGGGCCTCTAGCACAGATACGCAGTATTTT. Protein product: CASSVKGASSTDTQYF.

This clone was seen once. The rearrangement uses TRBV27 and TRBJ2-1; D is uncertain. The CDR3 is 15 amino acids. Looked up from germline, CDR1 is MNHEY and CDR2 is SMNVEV (reference sequence). Trimming shortened V by 2 bases and J by 0 bases, and 8 bases separated the two germline ends. The CDR3 is CASSLGPLSYNEQFF. As DNA, the CDR3 is TGTGCCAGCAGTTTAGGGCCCCTCTCCTACAATGAGCAGTTCTTC.

V usage is TRBV27 and J usage is TRBJ2-5, with a possible D match to TRBD1 (6 bases). V lost 6 bases to trimming and J lost 4 bases, with 15 bases between them. The germline V gene has CDR1 MNHEY and CDR2 SMNVEV (reference sequence). CDR3 size: 14 residues. The CDR3 region is CASRVTGTIETQYF. DNA for the CDR3: TGTGCCAGCAGGGTAACAGGGACGATAGAGACCCAGTACTTC.

This sequence joins TRBV18 and TRBJ1-5, with D tentatively TRBD1 (6 bases). The V gene's germline CDR1 is KGHSH and CDR2 LQKENI. Trimming pared 2 bases from V and 5 bases from J, leaving 16 bases between. This CDR3 region has 16 residues. The CDR3 DNA is TGTGCCAGCTCACCAATCTCGACGGGGGGCGATCAGCCCCAGCATTTT. This gives the protein CASSPISTGGDQPQHF. The full variable domain, with the rest looked up from reference TRBV18 and TRBJ1-5, is NAGVMQNPRHLVRRRGQEARLRCSPMKGHSHVYWYRQLPEEGLKFMVYLQKENIIDESGMPKERFSAEFPKEGPSILRIQQVVRGDSAAYFCASSPISTGGDQPQHFGDGTRLSIL.

V is TRBV11-2 and J is TRBJ2-3; D is undetermined. This CDR3 has 14 residues. The germline CDR1 and CDR2 sequences are SGHAT and FQNNGV. V was trimmed by 0 bases and J by 6 bases, leaving 10 bases between them. The CDR3 sequence is CASSLDFRLDTQYF. The CDR3 region has the DNA TGTGCCAGCAGCTTAGATTTCCGACTTGATACGCAGTATTTT.

This rearrangement joins TRBV18 to TRBJ2-7; the D gene is possibly TRBD2 (6 bases). V was pared by 0 bases and J by 4 bases, with 13 bases between. CDR1 and CDR2 (germline): KGHSH, LQKENI. The CDR3 has 15 amino acids. This chain's CDR3 is CASSPPSGLQYEQYF. The CDR3 DNA reads TGTGCCAGCTCACCACCTAGCGGCCTGCAGTACGAGCAGTACTTC.

The rearrangement joins TRBV4-3 to TRBJ2-4; TRBD2 matches at 13 bases. CDR1 is LGHNA, CDR2 YSLEER, per germline. The CDR3 runs 16 residues. Trimming at V came to 4 bases and at J to 5 bases, leaving 5 bases not matched to a gene. The CDR3 DNA follows: TGCGCCAGCAGCCGAGGGACTAGCGGGACCCAAAACATTCAGTACTTC. Translation gives CASSRGTSGTQNIQYF.